Sequencing of this TCR beta chain was carried out in a study of blood T cell repertoires in COVID-19. Only in-frame clones appear in the TCRdb table, and some are missing; sequencing was by immunoSEQ multiplex PCR. The sample yields around 260,000 clones, over 70% seen once. Sequenced material: peripheral blood. The receptor comes from a woman aged 40 to 55 who had recovered from COVID-19.

The CDR3 sequence is CASSQDRGTGHYTF. The CDR3 bases are TGTGCCAGCAGCCAAGATCGGGGGACAGGACACTACACCTTC. The genes are TRBV4-2 and TRBJ1-2; TRBD1 matches 8 bases. CDR3 size: 14 residues. Germline loops: CDR1 LGHNA, CDR2 YNFKEQ. V trimming: 0 bases; J trimming: 10 bases; junction bases outside the gene matches: 7.